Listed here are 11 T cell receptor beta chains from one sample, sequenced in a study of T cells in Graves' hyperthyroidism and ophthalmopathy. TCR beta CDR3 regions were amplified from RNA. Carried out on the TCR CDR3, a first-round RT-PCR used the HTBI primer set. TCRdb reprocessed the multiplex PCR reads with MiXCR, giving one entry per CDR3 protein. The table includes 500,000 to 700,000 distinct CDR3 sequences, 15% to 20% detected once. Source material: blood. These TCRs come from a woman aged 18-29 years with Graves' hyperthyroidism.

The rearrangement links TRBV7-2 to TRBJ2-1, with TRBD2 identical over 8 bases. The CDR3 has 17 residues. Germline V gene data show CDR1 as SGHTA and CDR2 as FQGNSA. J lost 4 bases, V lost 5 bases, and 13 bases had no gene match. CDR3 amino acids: CASSPYPSREAYNEQFF. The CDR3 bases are TGTGCCAGCAGCCCCTACCCTTCGCGGGAGGCATACAATGAGCAGTTCTTC. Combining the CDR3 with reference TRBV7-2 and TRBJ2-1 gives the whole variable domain GAGVSQSPSNKVTEKGKDVELRCDPISGHTALYWYRQSLGQGLEFLIYFQGNSAPDKSGLPSDRFSAERTGGSVSTLTIQRTQQEDSAVYLCASSPYPSREAYNEQFFGPGTRLTVL.

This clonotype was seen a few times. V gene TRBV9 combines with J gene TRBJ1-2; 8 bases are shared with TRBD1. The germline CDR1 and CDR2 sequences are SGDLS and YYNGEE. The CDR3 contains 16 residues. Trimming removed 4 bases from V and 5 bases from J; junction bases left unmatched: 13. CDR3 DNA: TGTGCCAGCAGCATTGAACCAAGACAGGGGAGATATGGCTACACCTTC. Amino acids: CASSIEPRQGRYGYTF.

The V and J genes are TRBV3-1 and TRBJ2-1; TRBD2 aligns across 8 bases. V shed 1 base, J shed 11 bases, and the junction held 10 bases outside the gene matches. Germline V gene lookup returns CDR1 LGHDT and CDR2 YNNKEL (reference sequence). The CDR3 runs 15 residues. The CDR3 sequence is CASSQGSLAGKQQFF. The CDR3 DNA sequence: TGTGCCAGCAGCCAAGGCAGCCTAGCGGGTAAACAGCAGTTCTTC.

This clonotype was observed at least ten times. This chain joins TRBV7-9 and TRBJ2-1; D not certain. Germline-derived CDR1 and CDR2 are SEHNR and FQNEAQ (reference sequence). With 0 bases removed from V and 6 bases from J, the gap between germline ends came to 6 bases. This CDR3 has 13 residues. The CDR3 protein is CASSLALINEQFF. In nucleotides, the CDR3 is TGTGCCAGCAGCTTAGCGCTCATCAATGAGCAGTTCTTC.

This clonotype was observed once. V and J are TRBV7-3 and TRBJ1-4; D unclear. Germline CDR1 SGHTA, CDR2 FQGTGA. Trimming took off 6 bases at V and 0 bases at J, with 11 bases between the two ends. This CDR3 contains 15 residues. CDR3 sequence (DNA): TGTGCCAGCAGTCCCCCGGCGGCAACTAATGAAAAACTGTTTTTT. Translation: CASSPPAATNEKLFF.

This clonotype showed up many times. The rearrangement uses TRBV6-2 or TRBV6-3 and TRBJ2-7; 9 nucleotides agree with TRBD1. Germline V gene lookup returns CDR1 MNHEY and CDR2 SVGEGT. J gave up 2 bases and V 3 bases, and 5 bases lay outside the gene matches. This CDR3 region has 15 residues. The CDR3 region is CASSYGTGSTYEQYF. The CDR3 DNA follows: TGTGCCAGCAGTTATGGGACAGGGTCGACCTACGAGCAGTACTTC.

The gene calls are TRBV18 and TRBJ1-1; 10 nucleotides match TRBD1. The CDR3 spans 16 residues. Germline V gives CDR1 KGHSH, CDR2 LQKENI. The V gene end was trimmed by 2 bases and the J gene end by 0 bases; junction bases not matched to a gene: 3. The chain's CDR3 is CASSPYGTGVNTEAFF. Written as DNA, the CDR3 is TGTGCCAGCTCACCATACGGGACAGGGGTGAACACTGAAGCTTTCTTT.

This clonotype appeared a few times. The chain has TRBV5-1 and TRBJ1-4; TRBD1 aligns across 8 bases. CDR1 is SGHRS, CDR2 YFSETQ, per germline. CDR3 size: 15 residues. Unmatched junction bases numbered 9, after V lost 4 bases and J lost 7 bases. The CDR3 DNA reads TGCGCCAGCAGCGAAACGACAGGGGAGGGTGAAAAACTGTTTTTT. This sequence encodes CASSETTGEGEKLFF. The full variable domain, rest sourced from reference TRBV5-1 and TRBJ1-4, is KAGVTQTPRYLIKTRGQQVTLSCSPISGHRSVSWYQQTPGQGLQFLFEYFSETQRNKGNFPGRFSGRQFSNSRSEMNVSTLELGDSALYLCASSETTGEGEKLFFGSGTQLSVL.

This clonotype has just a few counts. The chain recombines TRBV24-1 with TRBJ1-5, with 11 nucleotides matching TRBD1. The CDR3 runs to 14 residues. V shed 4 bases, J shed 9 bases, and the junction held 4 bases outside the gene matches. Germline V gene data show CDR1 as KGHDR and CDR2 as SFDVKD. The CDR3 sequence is CATSDGTGGLPQHF. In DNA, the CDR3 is TGTGCCACCAGTGACGGGACAGGGGGGTTGCCCCAGCATTTT.

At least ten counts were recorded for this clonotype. CDR3 amino acids: CASSANNRGGNQPQHF. The CDR3 bases are TGTGCCAGCAGTGCAAATAACAGGGGTGGCAATCAGCCCCAGCATTTT. The chain has TRBV12-3 or TRBV12-4 and TRBJ1-5; TRBD1 matches at 7 bases. V shed 5 bases, J shed 2 bases, and the junction held 9 bases outside the gene matches. The CDR3 length is 16 residues.

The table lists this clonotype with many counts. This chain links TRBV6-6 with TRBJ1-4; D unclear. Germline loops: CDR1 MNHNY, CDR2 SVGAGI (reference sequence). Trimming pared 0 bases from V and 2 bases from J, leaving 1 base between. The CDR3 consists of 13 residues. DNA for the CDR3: TGTGCCAGCAGTTACTCGACTAATGAAAAACTGTTTTTT. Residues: CASSYSTNEKLFF.